These T cell receptor beta chains were read from a single sample in a study of cytomegalovirus exposure and HLA in healthy donors. Assay: immunoSEQ multiplex PCR; the TCRdb copy retains only in-frame clones and omits some. This table has hundreds of thousands of clones, about 88% appearing once. Source material: PBMCs. The source is a man between 18 and 29 years old in good health and CMV-seropositive. CDR3s include the opening cysteine and the closing phenylalanine or tryptophan. The D gene is left open where the match is weak.

CDR3 protein: CASSPMGTGKYNEQFF
V gene: TRBV27
J gene: TRBJ2-1
D gene: TRBD1

CDR3 protein: CASSFTDLGTEAFF
V gene: TRBV5-1
J gene: TRBJ1-1
D gene: NA

CDR3 protein: CASTEVHEQYF
V gene: TRBV11-2
J gene: TRBJ2-7
D gene: NA

CDR3 protein: CASSQDVGGSGYEQYF
V gene: TRBV4-1
J gene: TRBJ2-7
D gene: TRBD2

CDR3 protein: CAWSVVPGVPDTQYF
V gene: TRBV30
J gene: TRBJ2-3
D gene: NA

CDR3 protein: CASSLGGSPTDTQYF
V gene: TRBV6-4
J gene: TRBJ2-3
D gene: NA

CDR3 protein: CASSDSENTEAFF
V gene: TRBV6-1
J gene: TRBJ1-1
D gene: NA

CDR3 protein: CASSYGLAGDTQYF
V gene: TRBV6-5
J gene: TRBJ2-3
D gene: TRBD2

CDR3 protein: CASSSQGDEQYF
V gene: TRBV7-9
J gene: TRBJ2-7
D gene: NA

CDR3 protein: CAISGSTNEKLFF
V gene: TRBV10-3
J gene: TRBJ1-4
D gene: NA

CDR3 protein: CASSRGQGAWETQYF
V gene: TRBV19
J gene: TRBJ2-5
D gene: TRBD1

CDR3 protein: CASSLGPGDYGYTF
V gene: TRBV7-2
J gene: TRBJ1-2
D gene: NA

CDR3 protein: CASSQDRGGSQPQHF
V gene: TRBV6-5
J gene: TRBJ1-5
D gene: TRBD1

CDR3 protein: CASSVGGSEQFF
V gene: TRBV9
J gene: TRBJ2-1
D gene: NA

CDR3 protein: CASSRRGRESEQFF
V gene: TRBV6-5
J gene: TRBJ2-1
D gene: NA

CDR3 protein: CASSLSYSGQGFF
V gene: TRBV7-2
J gene: TRBJ2-1
D gene: TRBD1